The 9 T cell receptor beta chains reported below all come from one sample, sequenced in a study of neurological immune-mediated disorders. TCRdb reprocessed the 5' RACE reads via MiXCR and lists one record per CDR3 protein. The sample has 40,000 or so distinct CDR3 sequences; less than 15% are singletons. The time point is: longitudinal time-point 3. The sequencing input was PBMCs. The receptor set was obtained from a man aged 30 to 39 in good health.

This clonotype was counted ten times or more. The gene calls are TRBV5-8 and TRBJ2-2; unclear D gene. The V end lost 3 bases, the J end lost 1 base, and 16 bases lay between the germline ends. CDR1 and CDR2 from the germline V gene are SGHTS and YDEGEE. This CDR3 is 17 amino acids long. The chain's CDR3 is CASSSPLTRGNTGELFF. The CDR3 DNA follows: TGTGCCAGCAGCTCACCGTTAACCCGAGGGAACACCGGGGAGCTGTTTTTT. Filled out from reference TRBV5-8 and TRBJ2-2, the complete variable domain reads EAGVTQSPTHLIKTRGQQATLRCSPISGHTSVYWYQQALGLGLQFLLWYDEGEERNRGNFPPRFSGRQFPNYSSELNVNALELEDSALYLCASSSPLTRGNTGELFFGEGSRLTVL.

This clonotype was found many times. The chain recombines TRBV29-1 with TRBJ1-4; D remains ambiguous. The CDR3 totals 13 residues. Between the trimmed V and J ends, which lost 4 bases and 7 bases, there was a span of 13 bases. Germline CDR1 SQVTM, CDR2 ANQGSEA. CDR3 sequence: CSVGIQVGEKLFF. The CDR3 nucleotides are TGCAGCGTTGGTATTCAGGTCGGTGAAAAACTGTTTTTT.

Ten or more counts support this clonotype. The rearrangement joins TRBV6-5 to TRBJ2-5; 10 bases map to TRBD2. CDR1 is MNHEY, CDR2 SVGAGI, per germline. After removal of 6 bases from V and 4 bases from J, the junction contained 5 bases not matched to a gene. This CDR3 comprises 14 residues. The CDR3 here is CASRDRLAGETQYF. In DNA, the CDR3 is TGTGCCAGCAGGGACCGACTAGCGGGAGAGACCCAGTACTTC.

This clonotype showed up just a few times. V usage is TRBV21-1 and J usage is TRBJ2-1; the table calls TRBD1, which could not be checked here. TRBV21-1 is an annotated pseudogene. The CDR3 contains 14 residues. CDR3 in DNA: TGTGCCAGCAGCAAAGACAGGGGGCACAATGAGCAGTTCTTC. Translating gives CASSKDRGHNEQFF.

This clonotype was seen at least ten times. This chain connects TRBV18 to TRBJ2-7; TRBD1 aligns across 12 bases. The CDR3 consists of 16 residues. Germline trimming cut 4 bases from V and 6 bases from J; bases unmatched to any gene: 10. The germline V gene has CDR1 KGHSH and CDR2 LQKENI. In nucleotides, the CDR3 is TGTGCCAGCTCACGAGGGACAGGGGGCCTGTACGGCGAGCAGTACTTC. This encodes CASSRGTGGLYGEQYF.

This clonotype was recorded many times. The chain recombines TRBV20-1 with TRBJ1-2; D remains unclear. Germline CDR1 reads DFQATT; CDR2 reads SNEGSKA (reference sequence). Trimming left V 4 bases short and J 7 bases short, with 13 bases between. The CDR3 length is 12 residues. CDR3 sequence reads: CSATPRAAGYTF. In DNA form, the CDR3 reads TGCAGTGCTACCCCAAGGGCAGCTGGCTACACCTTC.

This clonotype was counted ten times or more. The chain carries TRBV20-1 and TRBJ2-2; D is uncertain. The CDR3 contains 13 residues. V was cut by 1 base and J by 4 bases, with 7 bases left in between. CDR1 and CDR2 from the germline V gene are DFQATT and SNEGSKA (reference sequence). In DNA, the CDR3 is TGCAGTGCTAGAGTCGGCAGCACCGGGGAGCTGTTTTTT. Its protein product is CSARVGSTGELFF.

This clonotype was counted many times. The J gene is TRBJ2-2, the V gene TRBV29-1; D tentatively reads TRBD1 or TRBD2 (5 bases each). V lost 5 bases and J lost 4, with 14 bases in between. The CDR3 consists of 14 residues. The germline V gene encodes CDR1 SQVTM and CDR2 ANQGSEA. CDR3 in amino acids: CSVFGTGGTGELFF. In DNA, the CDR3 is TGCAGCGTTTTCGGGACGGGTGGCACCGGGGAGCTGTTTTTT.

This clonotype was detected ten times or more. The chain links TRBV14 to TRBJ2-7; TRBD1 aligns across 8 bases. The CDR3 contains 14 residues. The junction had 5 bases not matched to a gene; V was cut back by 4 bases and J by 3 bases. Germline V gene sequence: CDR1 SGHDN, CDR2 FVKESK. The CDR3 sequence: CASSLLDRGYEQYF. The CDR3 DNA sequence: TGTGCCAGCAGCCTACTCGACAGGGGCTACGAGCAGTACTTC.